Below are 5 T cell receptor beta chains sequenced from a single sample in a study of CD8+CD57+ T cells in acquired aplastic anemia (dated by TCRdb to the late 2010s). Expansion of CD8+CD57+ cells had been shown by flow cytometry in the patients chosen for sequencing. The instrument was an Illumina HiSeq 2000. Genomic DNA was used as template for profiling of TCR beta VDJ combinations and CDR3 sequences. The raw public data were reprocessed by TCRdb itself: fastp quality trimming at Q25, MiXCR clonotype calling, in-frame beta chains only. Rows are combined by CDR3 protein, so each entry shows the most common genes and DNA. Counted in this sample were 310,000 or so distinct CDR3 sequences; around three fifths of them appeared once. The top ten clonotypes cover approximately 1.2% of the sample. The specimen sequenced was sorted CD4+, CD8+, or CD8+CD57+ T cells (not recorded which) from PBMCs. The receptors were gathered from a human donor with aplastic anemia.

This clonotype was counted at least ten times. This chain links TRBV5-8 with TRBJ1-1; D is uncertain. This CDR3 comprises 13 residues. Germline CDR1 and CDR2: SGHTS and YDEGEE. Trimming removed 0 bases at V and 6 bases at J, with 9 bases between. CDR3 loop: CASSLDGYAEAFF. The CDR3 DNA follows: TGTGCCAGCAGCTTGGATGGATACGCTGAAGCTTTCTTT. Complete variable domain (other parts from reference TRBV5-8 and TRBJ1-1): EAGVTQSPTHLIKTRGQQATLRCSPISGHTSVYWYQQALGLGLQFLLWYDEGEERNRGNFPPRFSGRQFPNYSSELNVNALELEDSALYLCASSLDGYAEAFFGQGTRLTVV.

This clonotype was seen at least ten times. The CDR3 loop is CSALLAGVREQYF. CDR3 DNA sequence: TGCAGTGCCCTACTAGCGGGAGTACGCGAGCAGTACTTC. This chain uses TRBV20-1 with TRBJ2-7; 11 nucleotides match TRBD2. This CDR3 comprises 13 residues. Trimming removed 6 bases from V and 6 bases from J; junction bases left unmatched: 7. CDR1 and CDR2 from the germline V gene are DFQATT and SNEGSKA (reference sequence).

The J gene is TRBJ2-3, the V gene TRBV7-2; D perhaps matches TRBD1 (6 bases). The CDR3 runs to 13 residues. Trimming left V 5 bases short and J 6 bases short, with 12 bases between. Per the germline V gene, CDR1 is SGHTA and CDR2 is FQGNSA. This CDR3 reads CASSQQGADTQYF. The DNA of the CDR3 is TGTGCCAGCAGCCAACAGGGAGCGGATACGCAGTATTTT.

The gene calls are TRBV20-1 and TRBJ2-7; D is undetermined. V lost 1 base and J 4 bases, leaving 11 bases between the germline ends. This CDR3 has 13 residues. Germline CDR1 reads DFQATT; CDR2 reads SNEGSKA (reference sequence). The CDR3 DNA is TGCAGTGCTAGAGGCGAGAGTCAATACGAGCAGTACTTC. It codes for CSARGESQYEQYF.

In regard to this clonotype: Germline and junction disagree at one end, which may indicate a read error. The chain recombines TRBV20-1 with TRBJ2-5; the D gene is possibly TRBD1 (5 bases). CDR3 size: 13 residues. Germline V gene data show CDR1 as DFQATT and CDR2 as SNEGSKA (reference sequence). The chain's CDR3 is CSASYGQGETQYF. As DNA, the CDR3 is TGCAGTGCTAGTTATGGGCAGGGCGAGACTCAGTACTTC.